This T cell receptor (beta chain) was found in a study of neurological immune-mediated disorders. Study as a whole: Relapsing-remitting disease was seen in most of the 34 multiple sclerosis patients, and secondary progressive disease was seen in 3.

With 10-nucleotide random UMIs included, cDNA was synthesized by 5'RACE. MiXCR, applied by TCRdb to the 5' RACE reads, yields one record per CDR3 protein. The table has fewer than 35,000 distinct CDR3 sequences, 3.3% seen once. There are many counts of this clonotype. The antigen remains unidentified. Unsorted libraries were generated from 2 million PBMCs held at -80 degrees C. General study findings and limits: A possible signature was seen in one related-CDR3 cluster, into which phylogenetic grouping placed the repertoires of 18 of 34 multiple sclerosis patients.

Between the trimmed V and J ends, which lost 2 bases and 0 bases, there was a span of 8 bases. Germline V CDR1 and CDR2: SEHNR, FQNEAQ (reference sequence). The CDR3 extends over 15 amino acids. Input material: PBMCs. The clonotype was recovered from a woman aged 25 to 45 with multiple sclerosis. This rearrangement joins TRBV7-9 to TRBJ1-3; D remains ambiguous. This CDR3 reads CASSLFGSSGNTIYF. The CDR3 DNA is TGTGCCAGCAGCTTATTCGGGAGCTCTGGAAACACCATATATTTT.